Below, 30 T cell receptor beta chains from the same sample are listed, as sequenced in a study of post-analysis software for immune sequencing data. cDNA libraries for TCR beta contained unique molecular identifiers. TCRdb reanalysed the PCR reads using MiXCR and keeps one entry per CDR3 protein. The sample lists under 200,000 distinct CDR3 sequences, under 40% occurring once. The material sequenced was blood, taken after autologous hematopoietic stem cell transplantation. The receptors derive from a girl under 18 with multiple sclerosis.

This chain connects TRBV11-2 to TRBJ1-2; weak D call: TRBD1 (5 bases). The V gene lost 0 bases and the J gene lost 4 bases, with 21 bases spanning the gap. From germline, CDR1 is SGHAT and CDR2 FQNNGV. CDR3 length: 18 residues. Written as DNA, the CDR3 is TGTGCCAGCAGCTTAGATCAGGGCCTCACCGGTTACCTCTATGGCTACACCTTC. Protein sequence: CASSLDQGLTGYLYGYTF.

The gene calls are TRBV6-4 and TRBJ2-4; no firm D call. Gene TRBJ2-7 matches the end of the DNA better, so the J call may be wrong. The length of the CDR3 is 14 residues. Germline lookup yields CDR1 MRHNA and CDR2 SNTAGT. For the CDR3, the DNA is TGTGCCAGCAGTGACTCGAAGTCCAGCTACGAGCAGTACTTC. As protein: CASSDSKSSYEQYF.

This clonotype has a handful of counts. J is TRBJ1-5 and V is TRBV27; the D gene is possibly TRBD1 (6 bases). The CDR3 contains 16 residues. The germline V and J ends were trimmed by 6 bases and 0 bases, with 15 bases remaining between them. The germline gives CDR1 MNHEY, CDR2 SMNVEV (reference sequence). The CDR3 reads CASRDSRGYSNQPQHF. CDR3 bases: TGTGCCAGCAGGGACAGCCGAGGGTATAGCAATCAGCCCCAGCATTTT.

The sample holds a few counts of this clonotype. The CDR3: CSALDDYEQYF. The CDR3, as DNA: TGCAGTGCTCTAGATGACTACGAGCAGTACTTC. This chain joins TRBV20-1 and TRBJ2-7; D is uncertain. The germline V gene has CDR1 DFQATT and CDR2 SNEGSKA (reference sequence). Trimming shortened V by 5 bases and J by 3 bases, and 8 bases separated the two germline ends. The CDR3 spans 11 residues.

This clonotype was counted at least ten times. The J gene is TRBJ2-1, the V gene TRBV6-5, with a tentative D call TRBD1 (6 bases). The V end lost 4 bases, the J end lost 2 bases, and 21 bases lay between the germline ends. Germline CDR1 reads MNHEY; CDR2 reads SVGAGI. The CDR3 spans 18 residues. The CDR3 nucleotides are TGTGCCAGCAGTTTATATAGGCCAGGGGCAACGGCCTACAATGAGCAGTTCTTC. This codes for CASSLYRPGATAYNEQFF.

This clonotype was seen a few times. The chain uses TRBV10-3 and TRBJ2-4, with D tentatively TRBD2 (6 bases). The J call is doubtful: the DNA matches TRBJ2-7 better. In germline, CDR1 is ENHRY, CDR2 SYGVKD. This CDR3 has 14 amino acids. The CDR3 loop reads CAISEDGSNYEQYF. The CDR3 region has the DNA TGTGCCATCAGTGAGGACGGGAGTAACTACGAGCAGTACTTC.

This clonotype was seen only a few times. The chain recombines TRBV9 with TRBJ2-1, with TRBD2 matching over 12 bases. The CDR3 spans 16 residues. Germline loops: CDR1 SGDLS, CDR2 YYNGEE. Germline trimming cut 4 bases from V and 8 bases from J; bases unmatched to any gene: 10. CDR3 protein: CASSSSSGRASDEQFF. CDR3 in DNA: TGTGCCAGCAGCTCATCTAGCGGGAGGGCCTCGGATGAGCAGTTCTTC.

This clonotype showed up just once. The chain uses TRBV2 and TRBJ1-2; 7 nucleotides match TRBD1. Trimming took 7 bases from V and 5 from J; bases not matched to a gene: 10. The length of the CDR3 is 14 residues. Germline CDR1 and CDR2: SNHLY and FYNNEI. CDR3: CASTPGQRRYGYTF. The CDR3 nucleotides are TGTGCCAGCACCCCGGGACAGAGACGGTATGGCTACACCTTC.

Regarding this clonotype: At one boundary the junction diverges from the germline segment, which might be a read error. The V call is TRBV5-5, the J call TRBJ1-5; 7 bases are a match to TRBD1. CDR1 is SGHKS and CDR2 is YYEKEE in the germline V gene (reference sequence). The length of the CDR3 is 15 residues. The CDR3 reads CASSLGGQLNQPRHF. CDR3 nucleotides: TGTGCCAGCAGCTTGGGGGGACAGCTCAATCAGCCCCGGCATTTT.

In DNA, the CDR3 is TGCGCCAGCAGCTTGGGCGGGGTCAGATTGGGAACGCAGTATTTT. Protein product: CASSLGGVRLGTQYF. The chain uses TRBV5-1 and TRBJ2-3; weak D call: TRBD2 (6 bases). V lost 0 bases and J 9 bases, leaving 17 bases between the germline ends. The CDR3 totals 15 residues. CDR1 is SGHRS and CDR2 is YFSETQ in the germline V gene. Full variable domain (missing parts from reference TRBV5-1 and TRBJ2-3): KAGVTQTPRYLIKTRGQQVTLSCSPISGHRSVSWYQQTPGQGLQFLFEYFSETQRNKGNFPGRFSGRQFSNSRSEMNVSTLELGDSALYLCASSLGGVRLGTQYFGPGTRLTVL.

This clonotype has just a few counts. The chain carries TRBV27 and TRBJ2-7; no reliable D call. CDR3 length: 9 residues. Germline CDR1 MNHEY, CDR2 SMNVEV (reference sequence). The CDR3 spells CLVYYEQYF. The DNA of the CDR3 is TGTCTCGTATACTACGAGCAGTACTTC.

The sample holds a few counts of this clonotype. A much more abundant neighbour one base away suggests this may be a read error. V is TRBV6-2 or TRBV6-3 and J is TRBJ2-7; D unclear. This CDR3 has 13 amino acids. Germline values: CDR1 MNHEY, CDR2 SVGEGT. V shed 2 bases and J shed 3 bases, with 8 bases lying between them. CDR3 sequence reads: CASSYGPVYEQYF. The CDR3 DNA is TGTGCCAGCAGTTACGGACCGGTCTACGAGCAGTACTTC.

V gene TRBV9 combines with J gene TRBJ2-2; D possibly corresponds to TRBD1 (6 bases). The V and J ends lost 4 bases and 4 bases respectively, with 8 bases between them. Germline V gene data show CDR1 as SGDLS and CDR2 as YYNGEE. This CDR3 has 13 residues. CDR3: CASSTGSTGELFF. The DNA for the CDR3 is TGTGCCAGCAGCACAGGGAGCACCGGGGAGCTGTTTTTT.

Comments on this clonotype: A clone one base away is much larger, so this may be a read error. The chain links TRBV20-1 to TRBJ2-1; D remains ambiguous. This CDR3 comprises 15 residues. The germline gives CDR1 DFQATT, CDR2 SNEGSKA (reference sequence). This CDR3 reads CGARVVVRGPNEQFF. CDR3 nucleotides: TGCGGTGCTAGAGTGGTCGTCAGAGGCCCAAATGAGCAGTTCTTC.

The chain couples TRBV19 to TRBJ2-4; D is possibly TRBD1 (5 bases). With 7 bases removed from V and 6 bases from J, the gap between germline ends came to 16 bases. Germline lookup yields CDR1 LNHDA and CDR2 SQIVND (reference sequence). The CDR3 has 14 amino acids. The DNA for the CDR3 is TGTGCCAGTAACGACAGCCCAGAGCGAAACATTCAGTACTTC. Its translation: CASNDSPERNIQYF.

This clonotype was detected only a few times. The J gene is TRBJ2-7, the V gene TRBV28; D might be TRBD1 (6 bases). Germline loops: CDR1 MDHEN, CDR2 SYDVKM. V dropped 6 bases and J dropped 6 bases, with 18 bases sitting between them. The CDR3 contains 14 residues. The CDR3 DNA reads TGTGCCAGCAGCTACCCTTCGAGGGGGAGCGAGCAGTACTTC. This translates into CASSYPSRGSEQYF.

This clonotype has only one observation. Germline is not matched at one junction end, which may reflect a read error. CDR3 sequence reads: CASRDSGSTGELFF. The CDR3 DNA follows: TGTGCCAGCAGGGACTCAGGGAGCACCGGGGAGCTGTTTTTT. This chain connects TRBV6-4 to TRBJ2-2; D tentatively fits TRBD1 or TRBD2 (5 bases each). Germline V gene sequence: CDR1 MRHNA, CDR2 SNTAGT. CDR3 length: 14 amino acids.

The chain has TRBV7-6 and TRBJ2-3, with D possibly matching TRBD1 (6 bases). CDR1 is SGHVS, CDR2 FNYEAQ, per germline. This CDR3 has 16 residues. Trimming took off 9 bases at V and 0 bases at J, with 19 bases between the two ends. CDR3 bases: TGTGCCAGTGGCTTAGTGGGGGCAGAGAGCACAGATACGCAGTATTTT. Protein: CASGLVGAESTDTQYF.

The rearrangement links TRBV4-1 to TRBJ2-5, with 10 bases fitting TRBD2. With V trimmed by 4 bases and J by 5 bases, 7 bases remained unmatched. Germline CDR1 is MGHRA and CDR2 is YSYEKL. This CDR3 comprises 15 residues. This chain's CDR3 is CASSLSSGSGETQYF. As DNA, the CDR3 is TGCGCCAGCAGCCTTTCTAGCGGGAGCGGGGAGACCCAGTACTTC.

As to this clonotype: Since a much larger clone is just one base distant, this may be a read error. DNA of the CDR3: TGCAGCGGAGGGACACCCCGGGATGAGCAGTACTTC. Translation: CSGGTPRDEQYF. The chain links TRBV29-1 to TRBJ2-7; a weak D match, TRBD1 (6 bases). V lost 7 bases to trimming and J lost 7 bases, with 17 bases between them. This CDR3 spans 12 amino acids. Germline V gene lookup returns CDR1 SQVTM and CDR2 ANQGSEA.

This clonotype has a count of ten or more. The chain's CDR3 is CASKVNLWGTDTQYF. The CDR3 DNA reads as TGTGCCAGCAAAGTGAATCTCTGGGGTACAGATACGCAGTATTTT. The gene calls are TRBV6-5 and TRBJ2-3; D unclear. The CDR3 has 15 residues. CDR1 is MNHEY and CDR2 is SVGAGI in the germline V gene. V was shortened by 7 bases and J by 3 bases, with 17 bases between the two germline ends.

This clonotype has just a few counts. The chain combines TRBV20-1 with TRBJ2-3, with 10 bases matching TRBD2. CDR3 size: 17 residues. The junction had 6 bases not matched to a gene; V was cut back by 0 bases and J by 0 bases. Germline V gene lookup returns CDR1 DFQATT and CDR2 SNEGSKA (reference sequence). The DNA of the CDR3 is TGCAGTGCTAGAGATCCCACTAGCGGGACTAGCACAGATACGCAGTATTTT. Translated: CSARDPTSGTSTDTQYF.

The J gene is TRBJ1-2, the V gene TRBV12-3 or TRBV12-4; no reliable D call. CDR3 length: 14 amino acids. V lost 1 base to trimming and J lost 2 bases, with 8 bases between them. For the CDR3, the DNA is TGTGCCAGCAGTTTAGGGCAGTGGAACTATGGCTACACCTTC. As protein: CASSLGQWNYGYTF.

This chain links TRBV5-7 with TRBJ1-2; no clear D gene. TRBV5-7 is an open reading frame whose function is uncertain. The CDR3 consists of 15 residues. Trimming took 1 base from V and 7 from J, leaving 17 bases between them. CDR3 sequence: CASSLSGRLGSGYTF. The CDR3 DNA reads as TGTGCCAGCAGCTTGAGTGGCCGCCTCGGGTCTGGCTACACCTTC.

This clonotype has a handful of counts. The chain's CDR3 is CASRQTGSGGYEQYF. CDR3 DNA: TGTGCCAGCAGGCAAACAGGGTCGGGCGGCTACGAGCAGTACTTC. This chain joins TRBV12-3 or TRBV12-4 and TRBJ2-7; tentatively, D is TRBD1 (6 bases). V shed 6 bases and J shed 3 bases, with 18 bases lying between them. The CDR3 length is 15 residues.

The V call is TRBV20-1, the J call TRBJ2-1, with 11 bases matching TRBD2. Germline V gene sequence: CDR1 DFQATT, CDR2 SNEGSKA (reference sequence). There are 13 residues in the CDR3. V lost 3 bases, J lost 9 bases, and 4 bases stayed unmatched. This CDR3 reads CSARGLAVIEQFF. The DNA for the CDR3 is TGCAGTGCTAGGGGACTAGCGGTTATTGAGCAGTTCTTC.

The J gene is TRBJ1-2, the V gene TRBV12-3 or TRBV12-4; TRBD1 matches 7 bases. The CDR3 is made up of 12 amino acids. V was pared by 5 bases and J by 8 bases, with 5 bases of the junction left unmatched. CDR3 in DNA: TGTGCCAGCAGTCGGGACAGTGGGGGCTACACCTTC. Its protein is CASSRDSGGYTF.

V usage is TRBV3-1 and J usage is TRBJ2-1, with TRBD1 identical over 9 bases. Germline CDR1 and CDR2: LGHDT and YNNKEL (reference sequence). The CDR3 sequence is 14 residues long. V lost 3 bases, J lost 10 bases, and 7 bases stayed unmatched. Here the CDR3 reads CASSHGTGTNEQFF. CDR3 DNA: TGTGCCAGCAGCCATGGGACAGGGACAAACGAGCAGTTCTTC.

This chain connects TRBV19 to TRBJ1-5; TRBD1 matches at 7 bases. Germline trimming cut 3 bases from V and 2 bases from J; bases unmatched to any gene: 4. This CDR3 has 15 amino acids. Germline loops: CDR1 LNHDA, CDR2 SQIVND (reference sequence). The CDR3 sequence: CASSMAQGGNQPQHF. CDR3 bases: TGTGCCAGTAGTATGGCCCAGGGGGGCAATCAGCCCCAGCATTTT.

This clonotype was seen only a few times. The chain employs TRBV9 and TRBJ2-1; the D gene is possibly TRBD1 (6 bases). The germline V gene has CDR1 SGDLS and CDR2 YYNGEE. The CDR3 covers 15 residues. Trimming left V 3 bases short and J 9 bases short, with 19 bases between. Written as DNA, the CDR3 is TGTGCCAGCAGCGGGGACATAGGGTACAATGGTGAGCAGTTCTTC. It codes for CASSGDIGYNGEQFF.